This record looks at one TCR beta chain sequence and its context. The sample is drawn from a study of blood T cell repertoires in COVID-19. Overall study context: Samples came from the United States, Italy and Spain, spanning acute and convalescent COVID-19. T cells, B-cell-depleted T cells, or PBMCs provided the cDNA or gDNA that served as material.

Followed over time, Seattle patients had been enrolled while infection was active. CDR1 is SGHDT and CDR2 is YYEEEE in the germline V gene. This CDR3 region has 14 residues. With 3 bases removed from V and 5 bases from J, the gap between germline ends came to 15 bases. Authors' data handling: Reference gene primers were amplified, and this amplification served to estimate nucleated cell counts. Assay: immunoSEQ multiplex PCR; the TCRdb copy retains only in-frame clones and omits some. That table supplies the V and J calls and clone size; D and trimming were determined from the DNA. This sample has fewer than 200,000 clones, with under 95% found just once.

Sample: peripheral blood. The receptor was derived from a young man with COVID-19, enrolled during active disease. V and J are TRBV5-6 and TRBJ2-7; possibly TRBD1 for D (6 bases). CDR3 region: CASSWPTGSHEQYF. CDR3 nucleotides: TGTGCCAGCAGCTGGCCAACAGGGAGCCACGAGCAGTACTTC. The variable domain in full, completed from reference TRBV5-6 and TRBJ2-7, reads DAGVTQSPTHLIKTRGQQVTLRCSPKSGHDTVSWYQQALGQGPQFIFQYYEEEERQRGNFPDRFSGHQFPNYSSELNVNALLLGDSALYLCASSWPTGSHEQYFGPGTRLTVT.